This T cell receptor (beta chain) was captured in a study of regulatory T cells in long-lasting Graves disease. Points from the study as a whole: Persistent disease was associated with favored TRBV28 usage and with favored use of TRBJ1-2 and TRBJ2-5. Results may be inaccurate due to the small sample size.

Points on this clonotype: Its antigen is unidentified.

Time point here: newly diagnosed GD, antithyroid drugs for less than 3 months. RNA extracted from PBMCs served as the sequencing template. The patients included were those that came from an endocrinology department in Xi'an, China. Libraries of TCR beta came from iRepertoire HTBI primers plus Arm-PCR of CDR3 regions. TCRdb re-called the multiplex PCR reads with MiXCR, one entry per CDR3 protein. Of roughly 420,000 distinct CDR3 sequences in the sample, 15% to 20% were seen once. The length of the CDR3 is 13 residues. V lost 6 bases to trimming and J lost 5 bases, with 11 bases between them. Germline V gene data show CDR1 as MNHNS and CDR2 as SASEGT. A further study also used this sample, focusing on T cells in Graves' hyperthyroidism and ophthalmopathy. This second report adds: Stable Graves' hyperthyroidism meant no ophthalmopathy progression within 18 months.

The sequencing used peripheral blood mononuclear cells (PBMCs), collected at new diagnosis, from a patient treated with antithyroid drugs. The chain has TRBV6-1 and TRBJ2-4; D call uncertain. The clonotype originates from a woman under 40 with Graves disease. CDR3 region: CASRPGPQNIQYF. The CDR3 DNA reads TGTGCCAGCAGGCCGGGCCCCCAAAACATTCAGTACTTC.